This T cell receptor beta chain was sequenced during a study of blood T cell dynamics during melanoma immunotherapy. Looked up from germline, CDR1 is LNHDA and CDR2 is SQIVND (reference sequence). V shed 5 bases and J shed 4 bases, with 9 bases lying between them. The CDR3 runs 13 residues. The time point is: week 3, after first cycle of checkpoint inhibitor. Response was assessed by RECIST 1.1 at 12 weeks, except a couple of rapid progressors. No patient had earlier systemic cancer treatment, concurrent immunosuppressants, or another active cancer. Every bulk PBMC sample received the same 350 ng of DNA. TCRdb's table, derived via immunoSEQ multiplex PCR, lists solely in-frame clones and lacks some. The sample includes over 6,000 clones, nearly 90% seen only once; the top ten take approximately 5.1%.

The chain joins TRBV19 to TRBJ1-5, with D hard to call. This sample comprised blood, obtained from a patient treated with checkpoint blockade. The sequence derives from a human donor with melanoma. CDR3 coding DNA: TGTGCCAGTAGTGCAGGCGGTAATCAGCCCCAGCATTTT. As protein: CASSAGGNQPQHF. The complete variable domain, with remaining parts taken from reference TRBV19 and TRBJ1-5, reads DGGITQSPKYLFRKEGQNVTLSCEQNLNHDAMYWYRQDPGQGLRLIYYSQIVNDFQKGDIAEGYSVSREKKESFPLTVTSAQKNPTAFYLCASSAGGNQPQHFGDGTRLSIL.